A selection of T cell receptor beta chains follows, all from one sample in a study of Ad26.COV2.S vaccination and SARS-CoV-2 variants. Profiling relied on immunoSEQ multiplex PCR, and the TCRdb table lists in-frame clones only, not all of them. Seen here are 75,000 to 100,000 clones, more than 70% observed once, and the top ten hold 15% to 20%. The sequencing here drew on peripheral blood, taken after recovery from COVID-19. The receptor set was obtained from a human donor who had recovered from COVID-19. Both conserved end residues are part of each CDR3. Each record gives: J gene, V gene, clone size, CDR3 protein. Only part of the rows carry a size: once, few, many, or a class if the clone is expanded.

j_call: TRBJ1-2; v_call: TRBV21-1; clone_size: NA; cdr3_aa: CASTPVLNGYTF
j_call: TRBJ1-2; v_call: TRBV6-5; clone_size: NA; cdr3_aa: CASRTGSYGYTF
j_call: TRBJ2-3; v_call: TRBV19; clone_size: NA; cdr3_aa: CASSFGTGPDVLDTQYF
j_call: TRBJ2-7; v_call: TRBV6-5; clone_size: NA; cdr3_aa: CASDQAHEQYF
j_call: TRBJ1-5; v_call: TRBV6-5; clone_size: NA; cdr3_aa: CASSYRDGNQPQHF
j_call: TRBJ2-1; v_call: TRBV6-1; clone_size: NA; cdr3_aa: CASSETLAPDNEQFF
j_call: TRBJ2-7; v_call: TRBV7-9; clone_size: NA; cdr3_aa: CASSWGTADYEQYF
j_call: TRBJ2-1; v_call: TRBV7-2; clone_size: NA; cdr3_aa: CASSINNEQFF
j_call: TRBJ1-2; v_call: TRBV5-4; clone_size: NA; cdr3_aa: CASSAQGYYGYTF
j_call: TRBJ2-1; v_call: TRBV4-2; clone_size: NA; cdr3_aa: CASSQRSLPDNEQFF
j_call: TRBJ2-7; v_call: TRBV7-9; clone_size: NA; cdr3_aa: CASSSGQGPSYEQYF
j_call: TRBJ2-3; v_call: TRBV5-1; clone_size: NA; cdr3_aa: CASSLRGAPTQYF
j_call: TRBJ1-2; v_call: TRBV2; clone_size: NA; cdr3_aa: CASSDGTGLGLYGYTF
j_call: TRBJ1-2; v_call: TRBV7-9; clone_size: few; cdr3_aa: CASSLAAEDYGYTF
j_call: TRBJ2-7; v_call: TRBV5-4; clone_size: NA; cdr3_aa: CASSSGTGGYEQYF
j_call: TRBJ2-2; v_call: TRBV7-6; clone_size: once; cdr3_aa: CASSSRWGTGELFF
j_call: TRBJ2-5; v_call: TRBV6-6; clone_size: NA; cdr3_aa: CASRGVRGETQYF
j_call: TRBJ1-5; v_call: TRBV28; clone_size: NA; cdr3_aa: CASSIQGQGFNQPQHF
j_call: TRBJ2-5; v_call: TRBV6-2/TRBV6-3; clone_size: few; cdr3_aa: CASSGLRETQYF
j_call: TRBJ2-7; v_call: TRBV4-2; clone_size: NA; cdr3_aa: CASSREISGQYLYEQYF
j_call: TRBJ2-7; v_call: TRBV27; clone_size: few; cdr3_aa: CASSRGLASLSYEQYF
j_call: TRBJ2-2; v_call: TRBV7-2; clone_size: NA; cdr3_aa: CASNSGLGNTGELFF